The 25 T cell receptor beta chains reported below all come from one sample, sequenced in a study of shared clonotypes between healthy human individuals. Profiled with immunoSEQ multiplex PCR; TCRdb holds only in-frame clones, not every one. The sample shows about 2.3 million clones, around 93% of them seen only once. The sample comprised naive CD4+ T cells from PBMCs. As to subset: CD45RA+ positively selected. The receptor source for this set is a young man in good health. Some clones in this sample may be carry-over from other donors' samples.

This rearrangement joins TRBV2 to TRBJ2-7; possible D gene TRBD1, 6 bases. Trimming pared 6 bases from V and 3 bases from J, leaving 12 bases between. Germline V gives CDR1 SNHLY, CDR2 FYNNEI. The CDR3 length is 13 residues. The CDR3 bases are TGTGCCAGCAGCCCCGGGACAATCTACGAGCAGTACTTC. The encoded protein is CASSPGTIYEQYF.

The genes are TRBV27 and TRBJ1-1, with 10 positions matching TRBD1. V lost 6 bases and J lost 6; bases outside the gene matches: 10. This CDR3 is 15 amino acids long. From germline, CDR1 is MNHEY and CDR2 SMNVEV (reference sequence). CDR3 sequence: CASRVPGQGLAEAFF. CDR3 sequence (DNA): TGTGCCAGCAGGGTCCCGGGACAGGGGTTGGCTGAAGCTTTCTTT.

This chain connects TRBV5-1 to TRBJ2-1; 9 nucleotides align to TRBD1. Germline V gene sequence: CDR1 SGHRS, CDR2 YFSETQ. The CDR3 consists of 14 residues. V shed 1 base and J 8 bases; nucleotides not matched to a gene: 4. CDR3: CASSLTGQGYEQFF. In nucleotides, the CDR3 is TGCGCCAGCAGCTTGACGGGACAGGGTTATGAGCAGTTCTTC.

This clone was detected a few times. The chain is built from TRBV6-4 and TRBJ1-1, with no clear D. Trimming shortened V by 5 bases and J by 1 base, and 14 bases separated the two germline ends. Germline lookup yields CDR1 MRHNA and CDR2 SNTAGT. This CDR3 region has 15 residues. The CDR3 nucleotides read TGTGCCAGCAGTTCCACCGTGGGAGGGAACACTGAAGCTTTCTTT. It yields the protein CASSSTVGGNTEAFF.

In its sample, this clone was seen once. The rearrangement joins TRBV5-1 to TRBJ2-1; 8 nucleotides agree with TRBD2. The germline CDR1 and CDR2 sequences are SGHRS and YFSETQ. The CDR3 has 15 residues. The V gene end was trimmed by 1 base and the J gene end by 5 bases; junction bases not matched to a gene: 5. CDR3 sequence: CASSLMPAGDNEQFF. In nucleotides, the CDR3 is TGCGCCAGCAGCTTGATGCCAGCGGGAGACAATGAGCAGTTCTTC.

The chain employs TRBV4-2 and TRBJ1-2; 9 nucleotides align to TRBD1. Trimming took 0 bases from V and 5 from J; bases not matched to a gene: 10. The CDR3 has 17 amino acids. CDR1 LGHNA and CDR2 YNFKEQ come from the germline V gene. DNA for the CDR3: TGTGCCAGCAGCCAAGACCCGTTGGGACAGGGAAGGTATGGCTACACCTTC. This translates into CASSQDPLGQGRYGYTF.

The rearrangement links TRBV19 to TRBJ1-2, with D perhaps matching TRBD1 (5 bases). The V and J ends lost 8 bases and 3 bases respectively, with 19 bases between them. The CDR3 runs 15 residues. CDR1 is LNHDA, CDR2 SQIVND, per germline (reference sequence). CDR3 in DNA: TGTGCCAGTCCCAAAACCGCAGGGCCTTACTATGGCTACACCTTC. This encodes CASPKTAGPYYGYTF.

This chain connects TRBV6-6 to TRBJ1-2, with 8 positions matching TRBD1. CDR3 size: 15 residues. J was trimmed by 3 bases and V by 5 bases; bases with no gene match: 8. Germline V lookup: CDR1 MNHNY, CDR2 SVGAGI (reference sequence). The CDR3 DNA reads TGTGCCAGCAGTAAGCCGTCGACAGGGGACTATGGCTACACCTTC. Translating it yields CASSKPSTGDYGYTF.

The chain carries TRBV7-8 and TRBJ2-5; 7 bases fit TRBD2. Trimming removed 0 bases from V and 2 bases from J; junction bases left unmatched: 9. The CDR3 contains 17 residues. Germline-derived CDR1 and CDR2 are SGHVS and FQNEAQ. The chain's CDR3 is CASSLAQVLAAQETQYF. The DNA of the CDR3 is TGTGCCAGCAGCTTAGCGCAAGTCCTAGCGGCTCAAGAGACCCAGTACTTC.

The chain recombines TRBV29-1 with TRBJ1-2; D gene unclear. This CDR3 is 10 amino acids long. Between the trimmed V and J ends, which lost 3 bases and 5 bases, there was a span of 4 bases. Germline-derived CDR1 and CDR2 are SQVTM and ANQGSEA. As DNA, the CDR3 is TGCAGCGTTGAGGTATATGGCTACACCTTC. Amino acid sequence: CSVEVYGYTF.

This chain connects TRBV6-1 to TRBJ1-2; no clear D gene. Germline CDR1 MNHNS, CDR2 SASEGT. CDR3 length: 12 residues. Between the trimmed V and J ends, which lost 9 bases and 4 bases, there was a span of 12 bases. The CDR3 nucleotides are TGTGCCAGTGAGGGAAGGGCCTATGGCTACACCTTC. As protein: CASEGRAYGYTF.

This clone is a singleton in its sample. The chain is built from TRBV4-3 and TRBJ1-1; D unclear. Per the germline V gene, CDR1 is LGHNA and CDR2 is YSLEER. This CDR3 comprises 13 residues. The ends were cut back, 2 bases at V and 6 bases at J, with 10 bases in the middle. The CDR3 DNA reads TGCGCCAGCAGCCAACGTCCCGGCGCTGAAGCTTTCTTT. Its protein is CASSQRPGAEAFF.

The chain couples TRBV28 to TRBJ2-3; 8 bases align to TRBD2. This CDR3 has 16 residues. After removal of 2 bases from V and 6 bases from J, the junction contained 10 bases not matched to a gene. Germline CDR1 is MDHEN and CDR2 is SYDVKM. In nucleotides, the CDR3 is TGTGCCAGCAGTTTAACGGGAGGGCCGTTCGCCGATACGCAGTATTTT. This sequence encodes CASSLTGGPFADTQYF.

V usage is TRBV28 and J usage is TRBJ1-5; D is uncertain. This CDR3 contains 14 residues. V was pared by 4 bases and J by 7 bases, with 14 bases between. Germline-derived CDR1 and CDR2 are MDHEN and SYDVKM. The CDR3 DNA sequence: TGTGCCAGCAGTTGGGGTGTGGCGGGGCAGCCCCAGCATTTT. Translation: CASSWGVAGQPQHF. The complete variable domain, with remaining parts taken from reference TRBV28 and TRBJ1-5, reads DVKVTQSSRYLVKRTGEKVFLECVQDMDHENMFWYRQDPGLGLRLIYFSYDVKMKEKGDIPEGYSVSREKKERFSLILESASTNQTSMYLCASSWGVAGQPQHFGDGTRLSIL.

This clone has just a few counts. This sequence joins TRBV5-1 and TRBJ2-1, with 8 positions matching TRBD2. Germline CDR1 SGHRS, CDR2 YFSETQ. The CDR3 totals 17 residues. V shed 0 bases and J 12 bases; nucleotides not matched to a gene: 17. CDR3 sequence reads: CASSLEPGARTGGWQFF. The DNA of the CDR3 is TGCGCCAGCAGCTTGGAGCCAGGGGCGCGGACGGGAGGGTGGCAGTTCTTC.

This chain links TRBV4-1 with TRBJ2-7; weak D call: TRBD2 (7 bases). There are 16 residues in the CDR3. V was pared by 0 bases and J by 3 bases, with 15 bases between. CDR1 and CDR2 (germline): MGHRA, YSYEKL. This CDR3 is CASSQDVRGAVYEQYF. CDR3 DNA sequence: TGCGCCAGCAGCCAAGATGTACGGGGGGCTGTCTACGAGCAGTACTTC.

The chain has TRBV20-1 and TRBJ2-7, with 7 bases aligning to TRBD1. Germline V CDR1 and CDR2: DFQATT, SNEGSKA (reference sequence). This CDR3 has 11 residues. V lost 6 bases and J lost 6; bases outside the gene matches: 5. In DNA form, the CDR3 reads TGCAGTGCAACGACAGGGACCGAGCAGTACTTC. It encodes CSATTGTEQYF.

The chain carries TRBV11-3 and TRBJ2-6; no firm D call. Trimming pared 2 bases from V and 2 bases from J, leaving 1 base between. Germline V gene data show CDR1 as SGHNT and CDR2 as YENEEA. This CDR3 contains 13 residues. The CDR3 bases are TGTGCCAGCAGCTTAACTGGGGCCAACGTCCTGACTTTC. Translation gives CASSLTGANVLTF. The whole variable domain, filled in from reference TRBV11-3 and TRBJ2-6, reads EAGVVQSPRYKIIEKKQPVAFWCNPISGHNTLYWYLQNLGQGPELLIRYENEEAVDDSQLPKDRFSAERLKGVDSTLKIQPAELGDSAVYLCASSLTGANVLTFGAGSRLTVL.

The CDR3 loop reads CASSLARGVGFSNQPQHF. CDR3 DNA sequence: TGTGCCAGCAGCTTAGCGAGGGGAGTGGGGTTTAGCAATCAGCCCCAGCATTTT. The gene calls are TRBV7-8 and TRBJ1-5; a weak D match, TRBD1 (5 bases). Germline V gene sequence: CDR1 SGHVS, CDR2 FQNEAQ. V lost 0 bases and J 0 bases, leaving 15 bases between the germline ends. The length of the CDR3 is 18 residues.

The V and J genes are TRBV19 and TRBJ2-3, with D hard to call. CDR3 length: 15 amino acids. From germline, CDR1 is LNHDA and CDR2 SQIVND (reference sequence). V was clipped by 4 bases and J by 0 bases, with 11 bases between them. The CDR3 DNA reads TGTGCCAGTAGTACGGTACAGAGTAGCACAGATACGCAGTATTTT. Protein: CASSTVQSSTDTQYF.

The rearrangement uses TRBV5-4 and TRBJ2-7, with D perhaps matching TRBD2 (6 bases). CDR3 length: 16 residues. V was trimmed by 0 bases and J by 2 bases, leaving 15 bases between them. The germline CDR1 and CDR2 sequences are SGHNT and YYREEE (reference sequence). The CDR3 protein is CASSLGELAVAYEQYF. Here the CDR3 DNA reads TGTGCCAGCAGCTTGGGAGAGTTAGCGGTAGCCTACGAGCAGTACTTC.

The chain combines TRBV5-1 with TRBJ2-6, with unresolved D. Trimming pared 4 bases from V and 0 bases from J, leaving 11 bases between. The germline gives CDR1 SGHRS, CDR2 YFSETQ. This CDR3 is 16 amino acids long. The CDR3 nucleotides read TGCGCCAGCAGCCACGGACGGAACTCTGGGGCCAACGTCCTGACTTTC. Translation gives CASSHGRNSGANVLTF.

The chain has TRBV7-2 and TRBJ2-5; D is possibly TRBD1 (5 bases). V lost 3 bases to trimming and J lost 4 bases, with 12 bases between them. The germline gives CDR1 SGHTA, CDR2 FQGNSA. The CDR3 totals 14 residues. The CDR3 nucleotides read TGTGCCAGCAGCTTCGCCAGGGTTATAGAGACCCAGTACTTC. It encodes CASSFARVIETQYF.

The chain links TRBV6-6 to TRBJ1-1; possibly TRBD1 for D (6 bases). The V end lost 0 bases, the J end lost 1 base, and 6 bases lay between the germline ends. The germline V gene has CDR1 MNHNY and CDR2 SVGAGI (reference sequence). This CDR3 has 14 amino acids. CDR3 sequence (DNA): TGTGCCAGCAGTTACTCGGACAGGAACACTGAAGCTTTCTTT. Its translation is CASSYSDRNTEAFF.

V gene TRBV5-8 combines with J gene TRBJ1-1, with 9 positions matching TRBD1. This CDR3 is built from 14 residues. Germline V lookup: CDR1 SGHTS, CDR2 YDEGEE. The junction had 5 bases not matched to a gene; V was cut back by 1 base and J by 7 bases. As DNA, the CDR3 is TGTGCCAGCAGCTTGCCGGGGACAGGGTTTGAAGCTTTCTTT. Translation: CASSLPGTGFEAFF.